Below, 25 T cell receptor beta chains from the same sample are listed, as sequenced in a study of response to subunit inactivated influenza vaccine (dated by TCRdb to 2016 to 2019). The library was made by RT-PCR. Sequencing instrument: Illumina HiSeq 2500. Through fastp at Q25 and MiXCR, TCRdb rebuilt clones from the public reads, retaining in-frame beta chains. Rows are unified per CDR3 protein, each entry keeping the most common DNA and genes. The table for this sample lists roughly 190,000 distinct CDR3 sequences; approximately 12% of them were counted only once. In total, the top ten clones hold roughly 29% of the sample. Separately, the same data were catalogued under a study of T cells expressing NK-cell markers. As noted in the second study: 5'RACE template switching, by which a universal primer site and unique molecular identifiers were added, was used to make TCR beta cDNA libraries.

The material was CD8+ T cells sorted from PBMCs, obtained 11 to 12 days after vaccination. The receptors shown here come from a man over 45 who received an inactivated influenza vaccine. Donor details come from another sample of the same person, matched by shared clones.

In this sample, this clonotype turned up a few times. This chain links TRBV20-1 with TRBJ1-1; D is ambiguous. The V gene's germline CDR1 is DFQATT and CDR2 SNEGSKA (reference sequence). The ends were cut back, 1 base at V and 4 bases at J, with 13 bases in the middle. The CDR3 has 14 residues. The CDR3 bases are TGCAGTGCTAGAGTCCGAGCGGGAAGCACTGAAGCTTTCTTT. This gives the protein CSARVRAGSTEAFF.

The sample holds a few counts of this clonotype. The gene calls are TRBV2 and TRBJ2-1; 14 bases line up with TRBD2. The germline V gene has CDR1 SNHLY and CDR2 FYNNEI. Trimming removed 6 bases from V and 8 bases from J; junction bases left unmatched: 9. The CDR3 runs to 16 residues. For the CDR3, the DNA is TGTGCCAGCAGCTGGGGGACTAGCGGGAGCCACGATGAGCAGTTCTTC. As protein: CASSWGTSGSHDEQFF.

This CDR3 is CASSSRVAGEQFF. The CDR3 nucleotides read TGTGCCAGCAGCTCTAGAGTAGCTGGTGAGCAGTTCTTC. The chain is built from TRBV7-8 and TRBJ2-1; no clear D. The CDR3 sequence is 13 residues long. The germline CDR1 and CDR2 sequences are SGHVS and FQNEAQ. Trimming pared 4 bases from V and 9 bases from J, leaving 13 bases between.

In its sample, this clonotype was seen many times. This sequence joins TRBV30 and TRBJ2-7, with D uncertain. V lost 0 bases and J lost 6, with 6 bases in between. This CDR3 is built from 11 residues. Germline CDR1 is GTSNPN and CDR2 is SVGIG (reference sequence). This CDR3 reads CAWSVGFEQYF. The CDR3 nucleotides are TGTGCCTGGAGTGTTGGTTTCGAGCAGTACTTC.

This chain connects TRBV12-3 or TRBV12-4 to TRBJ1-1; 10 bases align to TRBD1. The trim removed 6 bases at V and 4 bases at J, leaving 5 bases unmatched. The CDR3 runs to 14 residues. In nucleotides, the CDR3 is TGTGCCAGCAGACCCGGGACAGGGGCCACTGAAGCTTTCTTT. Amino acid sequence: CASRPGTGATEAFF.

This clonotype appeared a few times. The chain links TRBV7-2 to TRBJ1-2; tentatively, D is TRBD1 (5 bases). The CDR3 covers 15 residues. The V end was cut by 1 base, the J end by 4 bases, with 13 bases between. The germline CDR1 and CDR2 sequences are SGHTA and FQGNSA. In DNA, the CDR3 is TGTGCCAGCAGCTTAGACTCGGACACGCTCTATGGCTACACCTTC. This gives the protein CASSLDSDTLYGYTF.

The gene calls are TRBV12-3 or TRBV12-4 and TRBJ2-1; the D call may be TRBD1 or TRBD2 (6 bases each). This CDR3 has 15 amino acids. Trimming took off 5 bases at V and 3 bases at J, with 14 bases between the two ends. The CDR3 protein is CASSRTGGLYNEQFF. The CDR3 DNA follows: TGTGCCAGCAGTAGGACCGGGGGCCTCTACAATGAGCAGTTCTTC.

This clonotype was counted at least ten times. J is TRBJ2-1 and V is TRBV12-3 or TRBV12-4, with D uncertain. V lost 1 base and J lost 5, with 6 bases in between. The CDR3 has 13 amino acids. The CDR3 nucleotides read TGTGCCAGCAGTTTAGTGAGTCACAATGAGCAGTTCTTC. Translating gives CASSLVSHNEQFF.

This clonotype has at least ten counts. The chain uses TRBV12-3 or TRBV12-4 and TRBJ2-7; no clear D gene. V was pared by 1 base and J by 0 bases, with 7 bases between. The length of the CDR3 is 14 residues. The CDR3 region is CASSLEGYSYEQYF. CDR3 nucleotides: TGTGCCAGCAGTTTAGAGGGCTACTCCTACGAGCAGTACTTC.

V is TRBV23-1 and J is TRBJ2-3; no firm D call. TRBV23-1 counts as an open reading frame of uncertain function. CDR3 length: 14 amino acids. V shed 0 bases and J shed 6 bases, with 10 bases lying between them. The CDR3 loop is CASSQSISGDTQYF. CDR3 coding DNA: TGCGCCAGCAGTCAATCTATCTCTGGGGATACGCAGTATTTT.

The chain recombines TRBV4-2 with TRBJ1-1; unclear D gene. V was cut by 0 bases and J by 6 bases, with 11 bases left in between. CDR1 is LGHNA and CDR2 is YNFKEQ in the germline V gene. The CDR3 extends over 14 amino acids. The CDR3 DNA reads TGTGCCAGCAGCCAAGAAGGTGAGGGCCCTGAAGCTTTCTTT. Protein product: CASSQEGEGPEAFF.

This clonotype turned up a few times. The rearrangement uses TRBV6-6 and TRBJ2-7; D not resolved. Per germline, CDR1 MNHNY and CDR2 SVGAGI (reference sequence). The CDR3 is 11 amino acids. V lost 5 bases and J lost 6, with 8 bases in between. CDR3: CASSGSLEQYF. The CDR3 DNA reads TGTGCCAGCAGTGGCTCGCTCGAGCAGTACTTC.

The J gene is TRBJ2-3, the V gene TRBV7-3; 7 bases align to TRBD1. The germline V gene encodes CDR1 SGHTA and CDR2 FQGTGA. With V trimmed by 1 base and J by 2 bases, 3 bases remained unmatched. The CDR3 loop spans 15 amino acids. In DNA, the CDR3 is TGTGCCAGCAGCTTAAGGGACAGCCCCACAGATACGCAGTATTTT. Residues: CASSLRDSPTDTQYF.

This clonotype was counted only a few times. The V gene is TRBV7-9, the J gene TRBJ2-3; 9 bases agree with TRBD2. CDR1 and CDR2 (germline): SEHNR, FQNEAQ (reference sequence). The CDR3 covers 16 residues. V trimming: 2 bases; J trimming: 6 bases; junction bases outside the gene matches: 9. The CDR3 protein is CASSLWAGGPDDTQYF. DNA for the CDR3: TGTGCCAGCAGCTTATGGGCGGGAGGGCCCGATGATACGCAGTATTTT.

This clonotype was counted only a few times. The CDR3 sequence is CASSQLATDTQYF. Here the CDR3 DNA reads TGTGCCAGCAGTCAACTCGCTACAGATACGCAGTATTTT. V is TRBV2 and J is TRBJ2-3; no definite D call. The CDR3 contains 13 residues. CDR1 and CDR2 from the germline V gene are SNHLY and FYNNEI. Deletions cut 5 bases from V and 3 bases from J, with 9 bases between.

The V call is TRBV5-8, the J call TRBJ2-2; D not certain. Per the germline V gene, CDR1 is SGHTS and CDR2 is YDEGEE. This CDR3 region has 13 residues. Deletions cut 4 bases from V and 5 bases from J, with 9 bases between. The DNA for the CDR3 is TGTGCCAGCAGCCCCGTGGGTACCGGGGAGCTGTTTTTT. Its translation: CASSPVGTGELFF.

V is TRBV28 and J is TRBJ1-5, with D unclear. V was shortened by 3 bases and J by 4 bases, with 7 bases between the two germline ends. Germline V CDR1 and CDR2: MDHEN, SYDVKM. The CDR3 runs to 13 residues. CDR3 sequence (DNA): TGTGCCAGCAGTTTCCAAGATAATCAGCCCCAGCATTTT. Protein: CASSFQDNQPQHF.

A few counts support this clonotype. The chain has TRBV28 and TRBJ2-1; 12 nucleotides line up with TRBD2. V lost 3 bases and J lost 2; bases outside the gene matches: 5. Germline V gives CDR1 MDHEN, CDR2 SYDVKM. The CDR3 loop spans 17 amino acids. In DNA, the CDR3 is TGTGCCAGCAGTTTCCCGACTAGCGGGGGACCCTACAATGAGCAGTTCTTC. It yields the protein CASSFPTSGGPYNEQFF.

This clonotype was seen repeatedly, ten times or more. V gene TRBV7-9 combines with J gene TRBJ1-1; no clear D. There are 17 residues in the CDR3. Trimming took off 2 bases at V and 5 bases at J, with 21 bases between the two ends. CDR1 and CDR2 from the germline V gene are SEHNR and FQNEAQ (reference sequence). CDR3 amino acids: CASSLSWAQGFLTEAFF. The CDR3 DNA is TGTGCCAGCAGCTTATCCTGGGCCCAAGGGTTTTTGACTGAAGCTTTCTTT.

There are a few counts of this clonotype. The gene calls are TRBV27 and TRBJ2-1, with D perhaps being TRBD1 or TRBD2 (5 bases each). V was clipped by 5 bases and J by 2 bases, with 10 bases between them. Germline CDR1 is MNHEY and CDR2 is SMNVEV (reference sequence). This CDR3 is 14 amino acids long. The chain's CDR3 is CASSPMGAYNEQFF. CDR3 sequence (DNA): TGTGCCAGCAGTCCCATGGGGGCCTACAATGAGCAGTTCTTC.

This sequence joins TRBV5-1 and TRBJ1-6; D may be TRBD1 (5 bases). There are 13 residues in the CDR3. Germline CDR1 and CDR2: SGHRS and YFSETQ. With 4 bases removed from V and 9 bases from J, the gap between germline ends came to 11 bases. Written as DNA, the CDR3 is TGCGCCAGCAGCAAGGACACCTCTTCACCCCTCCACTTT. It specifies CASSKDTSSPLHF. Full variable domain (missing parts from reference TRBV5-1 and TRBJ1-6): KAGVTQTPRYLIKTRGQQVTLSCSPISGHRSVSWYQQTPGQGLQFLFEYFSETQRNKGNFPGRFSGRQFSNSRSEMNVSTLELGDSALYLCASSKDTSSPLHFGNGTRLTVT.

This clonotype was picked up many times. The genes are TRBV5-5 and TRBJ1-6, with D unresolved. The CDR3 has 14 amino acids. CDR1 and CDR2 (germline): SGHKS, YYEKEE (reference sequence). Trimming pared 4 bases from V and 8 bases from J, leaving 13 bases between. Here the CDR3 reads CASSTGYPDSPLHF. The CDR3 bases are TGTGCCAGCAGCACGGGGTACCCGGATTCACCCCTCCACTTT.

This clonotype occurred a few times. The chain couples TRBV4-1 to TRBJ1-1; D is unresolved. Deletions cut 1 base from V and 8 bases from J, with 5 bases between. CDR1 and CDR2 (germline): MGHRA, YSYEKL. The CDR3 is 11 residues long. CDR3 sequence: CASSQGVEAFF. CDR3 nucleotides: TGCGCCAGCAGCCAAGGGGTGGAAGCTTTCTTT.

This clonotype was counted only a few times. The rearrangement uses TRBV5-1 and TRBJ2-1; 9 bases align to TRBD2. After removal of 9 bases from V and 4 bases from J, the junction contained 8 bases not matched to a gene. The CDR3 loop spans 14 amino acids. CDR1 and CDR2 (germline): SGHRS, YFSETQ. The CDR3 here is CATTAAGGYNEQFF. CDR3 nucleotide sequence: TGCGCCACTACCGCAGCGGGAGGTTACAATGAGCAGTTCTTC.

The J gene is TRBJ2-1, the V gene TRBV15; no firm D call. Germline CDR1 LNHNV, CDR2 YYDKDF (reference sequence). CDR3 size: 16 residues. V lost 1 base and J lost 6, with 16 bases in between. The CDR3 spells CATSRGPAAGVNEQFF. CDR3 coding DNA: TGTGCCACCAGCAGAGGACCGGCAGCTGGGGTCAATGAGCAGTTCTTC.